This entry lists 27 T cell receptor beta chains sequenced from one sample in a study of T cell clonality in common variable immunodeficiency. The study, taken as a whole, reports: Fewer deletions and N-nucleotide insertions were reportedly seen in common variable immunodeficiency TCR beta sequences.

Libraries were prepared by immunoSEQ multiplex PCR; TCRdb keeps only in-frame clonotypes and omits some of them. The counts give thousands of clones, none of them seen only once; about 15% is held by the top ten. These receptors have no known antigen. What was sequenced was peripheral blood mononuclear cells. The receptors stem from a human donor with common variable immunodeficiency.

This clone was observed many times. Sequencing ends 3 residues short of the CDR3 end; the germline J gene provides the rest. The genes are TRBV28 and TRBJ2-7, with TRBD1 matching over 11 bases. The CDR3 is 14 residues long. CDR1 is MDHEN, CDR2 SYDVKM, per germline. V shed 6 bases, J shed 3 bases, and the junction held 4 bases outside the gene matches. The CDR3 DNA, read in part, is TGTGCCAGCAGCTTCGGGACAGGGGGCTACGAG. This encodes CASSFGTGGYE. Given in full, the CDR3 is CASSFGTGGYEQYF.

This clone was seen ten or more times. The CDR3 end lies 3 residues beyond the end of the read and is filled in from the germline J gene. This rearrangement joins TRBV28 to TRBJ2-7; a possible D gene is TRBD1 (6 bases). Germline CDR1 MDHEN, CDR2 SYDVKM. V was cut by 4 bases and J by 6 bases, with 10 bases left in between. The CDR3 runs to 12 residues. CDR3 DNA, as far as it was read: TGTGCCAGCAGTTCTACAGGGCTCGAG. Encoded protein: CASSSTGLE. Given in full, the CDR3 is CASSSTGLEQYF.

This clone was observed at least ten times. The CDR3 end is not reached by the read, which stops 3 residues before it; the germline J gene fills it in. V and J are TRBV20-1 and TRBJ2-4; D is undetermined. Germline V gives CDR1 DFQATT, CDR2 SNEGSKA (reference sequence). Trimming shortened V by 1 base and J by 1 base, and 11 bases separated the two germline ends. This CDR3 region has 15 residues. The sequenced part of the CDR3 DNA is TGCAGTGCTAGAGCACGAGACTCGGCCAAAAACATT. Translating gives CSARARDSAKNI. The whole CDR3 is CSARARDSAKNIQYF.

This clone qualifies as medium-sized. The read gets to within 3 residues of the CDR3 end, and the germline J gene fills in the rest. The chain uses TRBV15 and TRBJ2-5, with D unresolved. CDR1 is LNHNV and CDR2 is YYDKDF in the germline V gene (reference sequence). V gave up 3 bases and J gave up 0 bases, with 5 bases separating them. CDR3 length equals 13 residues. CDR3 DNA (partial): TGTGCCACCAGCAGCGTCTACCAAGAGACC. Translating it yields CATSSVYQET. The complete CDR3 sequence is CATSSVYQETQYF.

The chain's CDR3 is CASRQGATGNTIYF. The covered CDR3 bases are TGTGCCAGTAGACAGGGGGCAACCGGAAACACC. This chain links TRBV19 with TRBJ1-3; 9 bases map to TRBD1. From the germline J gene comes the end of the CDR3, since the read stops 3 residues before it. From germline, CDR1 is LNHDA and CDR2 SQIVND (reference sequence). CDR3 length: 14 amino acids. After removal of 6 bases from V and 4 bases from J, the junction contained 4 bases not matched to a gene.

This clone was detected a few times. The read terminates 3 residues before the CDR3 end, so the remaining end is supplied by the germline J gene. The chain couples TRBV6-2 or TRBV6-3 to TRBJ1-1, with a weak D call TRBD1 (6 bases). CDR1 and CDR2 (germline): MNHEY, SVGEGT. V shed 2 bases and J shed 1 base, with 11 bases lying between them. The CDR3 length is 15 residues. The covered CDR3 bases are TGTGCCAGCAGTTACCCGTGGGGACAGAACACTGAA. This sequence encodes CASSYPWGQNTE. The full CDR3 protein is CASSYPWGQNTEAFF.

This clone was picked up a small number of times. The observed sequence ends 3 residues before the CDR3 terminus, with the missing tail filled in from the germline J gene. This sequence joins TRBV7-2 and TRBJ1-1; TRBD1 is a possible D gene (5 bases). CDR1 and CDR2 from the germline V gene are SGHTA and FQGNSA. Trimming took 4 bases from V and 4 from J, leaving 16 bases between them. The CDR3 is made up of 15 amino acids. The CDR3 reads CASSWPGRGTTEAFF. The DNA read from the CDR3 is TGTGCCAGCAGCTGGCCCGGGAGGGGCACCACTGAA.

The table lists this clone with many counts. The DNA ends 3 residues before the CDR3 does, and the rest of the CDR3 is filled in from the germline J gene. The chain combines TRBV29-1 with TRBJ2-1; tentative D call: TRBD2 (5 bases). The CDR3 loop spans 12 amino acids. Germline V gene sequence: CDR1 SQVTM, CDR2 ANQGSEA. Between the trimmed V and J ends, which lost 1 base and 9 bases, there was a span of 10 bases. Incomplete CDR3 DNA: TGCAGCGTTGAAGGGCTAGCTGGTGAG. This sequence encodes CSVEGLAGE. The whole CDR3 sequence reads CSVEGLAGEQFF.

This clone has a handful of counts. One end of the junction varies from germline; a read error may be responsible. The read comes to an end 3 residues before the CDR3 does, leaving the germline J gene to fill in the end. The chain recombines TRBV29-1 with TRBJ1-2; 8 bases are a match to TRBD1. This CDR3 has 14 residues. The V gene's germline CDR1 is SQVTM and CDR2 ANQGSEA. The CDR3 bases that were read are TGCAGCGCTGAAGGTAGGACAGGGAGGAATGGC. Translating it yields CSAEGRTGRNG. The complete CDR3 reads CSAEGRTGRNGYTF.

This clone was seen at least ten times. The sequenced CDR3 bases are TGCGCCAGCAGCCTTAACGCACCGGGACAGGGGAATTACGAG. Translated: CASSLNAPGQGNYE. From start to end, the CDR3 is CASSLNAPGQGNYEQYF. V and J are TRBV23-1 and TRBJ2-7; 10 positions agree with TRBD1. The observed sequence ends 3 residues before the CDR3 terminus, with the missing tail filled in from the germline J gene. TRBV23-1 is assigned to the ORF class and has an uncertain function. The CDR3 spans 17 residues. With V trimmed by 6 bases and J by 4 bases, 15 bases remained unmatched.

This clone turned up a few times. The DNA ends 3 residues before the CDR3 does, and the rest of the CDR3 is filled in from the germline J gene. This chain joins TRBV7-9 and TRBJ1-2; tentative D call: TRBD1 (6 bases). Germline CDR1 reads SEHNR; CDR2 reads FQNEAQ (reference sequence). V lost 1 base to trimming and J lost 4 bases, with 13 bases between them. There are 15 residues in the CDR3. CDR3 DNA, as far as it was read: TGTGCCAGCAGCTTAGGGCAGGGGCTCCTCTATGGC. It encodes CASSLGQGLLYG. The whole CDR3 is CASSLGQGLLYGYTF.

On this clone: The CDR3 end is not reached by the read, which stops 3 residues before it; the germline J gene fills it in. This chain links TRBV2 with TRBJ1-2; D possibly corresponds to TRBD1 (6 bases). The CDR3 is 13 residues long. Trimming stripped 11 bases from V and 1 base from J, with 14 bases between. Per the germline V gene, CDR1 is SNHLY and CDR2 is FYNNEI. The sequenced CDR3 bases are TGTGCCGGGGGGGTAGGGGGTAACTATGGC. Translating it yields CAGGVGGNYG. The entire CDR3 reads CAGGVGGNYGYTF.

This clone is judged medium-sized. Sequencing ends 3 residues short of the CDR3 end; the germline J gene provides the rest. This CDR3 is also generated by other DNA sequences in the sample. The chain recombines TRBV29-1 with TRBJ1-1; 10 nucleotides line up with TRBD1. Germline loops: CDR1 SQVTM, CDR2 ANQGSEA. There are 12 residues in the CDR3. With 6 bases clipped from V and 4 bases from J, the junction kept 2 bases outside the gene matches. CDR3 bases read: TGCAGCGTCGACAGGGGGCCCACTGAA. Its protein product is CSVDRGPTE. The CDR3 in its entirety is CSVDRGPTEAFF.

There are a few counts of this clone. CDR3 sequence reads: CASRTGTGTEKLFF. CDR3 bases read: TGTGCCAGCAGAACCGGGACAGGGACCGAAAAA. This chain links TRBV6-2 or TRBV6-3 with TRBJ1-4; 9 bases match TRBD1. The sequence runs out 3 residues before the end of the CDR3; the remainder is reconstructed from the germline J gene. Losses at the gene ends were 6 bases for V and 8 bases for J; bases not matched to a gene: 7. CDR1 MNHEY and CDR2 SVGEGT come from the germline V gene. The CDR3 contains 14 residues.

Details on this clone: The sequenced fragment ends 3 residues before the CDR3 boundary, so the rest is inferred from the germline J gene. The chain has TRBV7-2 and TRBJ2-1; 7 bases agree with TRBD2. CDR1 and CDR2 from the germline V gene are SGHTA and FQGNSA. J lost 7 bases, V lost 4 bases, and 7 bases had no gene match. The CDR3 loop spans 14 amino acids. The CDR3 DNA, read in part, is TGTGCCAGCAGCTGGGGGGGAGGGCCGAATGAG. It specifies CASSWGGGPNE. The full CDR3 is CASSWGGGPNEQFF.

This clone was counted ten times or more. The read gets to within 3 residues of the CDR3 end, and the germline J gene fills in the rest. This sequence joins TRBV12-3 or TRBV12-4 and TRBJ2-5; no clear D. V was trimmed by 6 bases and J by 3 bases, leaving 14 bases between them. The length of the CDR3 is 14 residues. The part of the CDR3 DNA that was read is TGTGCCAGCAGCCCGATGCCTGGCAAAGAGACC. Its protein is CASSPMPGKET. The CDR3 reads in full as CASSPMPGKETQYF.

About this clone: The CDR3 is cut off 3 residues early in the read; its end comes from the germline J gene. The chain is built from TRBV7-9 and TRBJ1-4; tentative D call: TRBD1 (5 bases). Germline V gene data show CDR1 as SEHNR and CDR2 as FQNEAQ (reference sequence). The V gene lost 5 bases and the J gene lost 4 bases, with 11 bases spanning the gap. The CDR3 sequence is 14 residues long. This chain's CDR3 is CASSNQGFNEKLFF. The CDR3 DNA, read in part, is TGTGCCAGCAGCAACCAGGGTTTTAATGAAAAA.

This clone turned up a few times. Read sequence stops 3 residues before the CDR3 end, and the germline J gene provides the missing end. The chain recombines TRBV20-1 with TRBJ2-1; tentatively, D is TRBD2 (5 bases). CDR1 is DFQATT, CDR2 SNEGSKA, per germline (reference sequence). V was clipped by 2 bases and J by 0 bases, with 14 bases between them. The CDR3 contains 16 residues. The CDR3 sequence: CSARRLRDSSYNEQFF. The CDR3 bases that were read are TGCAGTGCTAGAAGACTACGAGATAGCTCCTACAATGAG.

This clone was recorded many times. The read gets to within 3 residues of the CDR3 end, and the germline J gene fills in the rest. The chain recombines TRBV2 with TRBJ2-5; TRBD1 aligns across 7 bases. CDR1 is SNHLY, CDR2 FYNNEI, per germline. The CDR3 runs 13 residues. Trimming removed 8 bases from V and 3 bases from J; junction bases left unmatched: 6. Partial CDR3 DNA: TGTGCCAGCGGGGACAGAGACGAAGAGACC. Protein product: CASGDRDEET. The CDR3 reads in full as CASGDRDEETQYF.

This clone was counted ten times or more. The read finishes 3 residues shy of the CDR3 end, and the germline J gene is used to complete it. The chain carries TRBV3-1 (or the pseudogene TRBV3-2) and TRBJ2-7, with D possibly being TRBD1 (5 bases). V gave up 4 bases and J gave up 3 bases, with 13 bases separating them. The germline CDR1 and CDR2 sequences are LGHDT and YNNKEL (reference sequence). The CDR3 runs 14 residues. The sequenced CDR3 bases are TGTGCCAGCAGCCCCCAGGGATGGGGCTACGAG. Protein sequence: CASSPQGWGYE. The entire CDR3 reads CASSPQGWGYEQYF.

In its sample, this clone was seen a few times. CDR3 bases read: TGTGCCAGCTTCGCTTCGACAGGGACCTACGAG. Amino acid sequence: CASFASTGTYE. The complete CDR3 reads CASFASTGTYEQYF. This chain uses TRBV6-2 or TRBV6-3 with TRBJ2-7; 7 bases line up with TRBD1. The CDR3 goes on 3 residues after the read ends, and that part is filled in from the germline J gene. CDR1 and CDR2 from the germline V gene are MNHEY and SVGEGT. This CDR3 is 14 amino acids long. Losses at the gene ends were 8 bases for V and 2 bases for J; bases not matched to a gene: 9.

Note on this clone: The CDR3 goes on 3 residues after the read ends, and that part is filled in from the germline J gene. V is TRBV7-9 and J is TRBJ2-5; D may be TRBD2 (5 bases). Germline V gene data show CDR1 as SEHNR and CDR2 as FQNEAQ (reference sequence). The V and J ends lost 6 bases and 0 bases respectively, with 14 bases between them. The CDR3 totals 15 residues. The DNA read from the CDR3 is TGTGCCAGCAGGTCGGGTAGCGCGTACCAAGAGACC. It codes for CASRSGSAYQET. The CDR3, in full, reads CASRSGSAYQETQYF.

This clone was seen more than once but under ten times. The DNA read from the CDR3 is TGTGCCAGCAGTGAAAGGGGAGGGTCCTACGAG. Translation: CASSERGGSYE. The entire CDR3 protein reads CASSERGGSYEQYF. The chain uses TRBV2 and TRBJ2-7; TRBD2 agrees at 7 bases. The CDR3 end lies 3 residues beyond the end of the read and is filled in from the germline J gene. The ends lost 2 bases at V and 1 base at J; junction bases unmatched: 2. The CDR3 is 14 amino acids. Germline CDR1 is SNHLY and CDR2 is FYNNEI.

With respect to this clone: The observed sequence ends 3 residues before the CDR3 terminus, with the missing tail filled in from the germline J gene. The chain joins TRBV19 to TRBJ1-5; D is uncertain. Germline lookup yields CDR1 LNHDA and CDR2 SQIVND (reference sequence). This CDR3 spans 15 amino acids. The germline V and J ends were trimmed by 5 bases and 7 bases, with 18 bases remaining between them. The CDR3 bases that were read are TGTGCCAGTAGTTCTCCCGGGCGAGCGGAGCAGCCC. Amino acids: CASSSPGRAEQP. The CDR3 reads in full as CASSSPGRAEQPQHF.

This clone was observed at least ten times. The DNA ends 3 residues before the CDR3 does, and the rest of the CDR3 is filled in from the germline J gene. This sequence joins TRBV19 and TRBJ1-2; no firm D call. Germline-derived CDR1 and CDR2 are LNHDA and SQIVND (reference sequence). The CDR3 spans 14 residues. The sequenced CDR3 bases are TGTGCCAGTAGTTGGATTCTCGCGTTCGGGGGC. This codes for CASSWILAFGG. The full CDR3 sequence reads CASSWILAFGGYTF.

This clone was counted a few times. Read sequence stops 3 residues before the CDR3 end, and the germline J gene provides the missing end. The chain links TRBV6-2 or TRBV6-3 to TRBJ2-3, with a possible D match to TRBD1 (5 bases). Germline-derived CDR1 and CDR2 are MNHEY and SVGEGT. The CDR3 is 11 residues long. The CDR3 bases that were read are TGTGCCAGCAGCCGACAGTGGACG. It specifies CASSRQWT. The full CDR3 protein reads CASSRQWTQYF.

Regarding this clone: The read gets to within 3 residues of the CDR3 end, and the germline J gene fills in the rest. This chain joins TRBV19 and TRBJ1-1; TRBD1 is a possible D gene (6 bases). The CDR3 spans 19 residues. The germline V gene has CDR1 LNHDA and CDR2 SQIVND (reference sequence). V was cut by 5 bases and J by 0 bases, with 25 bases left in between. The sequenced CDR3 bases are TGTGCCAGTAGTGAAGCAGGGGACACATTTTTCCCCTTGAACACTGAA. This translates into CASSEAGDTFFPLNTE. The CDR3 in full is CASSEAGDTFFPLNTEAFF.